A selection of T cell receptor beta chains follows, all from one sample in a study of T cells in Graves' hyperthyroidism and ophthalmopathy. TCRdb re-called the multiplex PCR reads through MiXCR, storing one row per CDR3 protein. The sample carries 750,000 to 950,000 distinct CDR3 sequences, about 38% recorded once. The source material was blood. Receptors originate from a young man with Graves' hyperthyroidism. Both conserved end residues are part of each CDR3. The D gene is left open where the match is weak.

.,TRBJ1-5,TRBV19,CASQPSPVGRHQPQHF
TRBD1,TRBJ1-1,TRBV11-2,CASSFSDREGTEAFF
.,TRBJ2-5,TRBV15,CATSTDGDGETQYF
TRBD1,TRBJ2-7,TRBV29-1,CSVVEGGFGEEQYF
TRBD1,TRBJ2-7,TRBV10-3,CASSLQGADYEQYF
.,TRBJ1-2,TRBV7-9,CASSRSGSGMVGYTF
TRBD1,TRBJ2-3,TRBV14,CASSPLTGSTDTQYF
.,TRBJ2-3,TRBV5-1,CASSKTGPPTDTQYF
.,TRBJ1-5,TRBV19,CASRAEGFGNQPQHF
TRBD1,TRBJ1-1,TRBV2,CASSRQGSTEAFF
.,TRBJ1-2,TRBV29-1,CSVPTAGVGGYTF
.,TRBJ2-7,TRBV5-6,CASSFGQGPTEQYF
.,TRBJ1-1,TRBV20-1,CSADGNTEAFF
TRBD1,TRBJ1-4,TRBV15,CATEGRDRRGEKLFF
.,TRBJ1-3,TRBV25-1,CASSARGGRAGNTIYF
.,TRBJ2-2,TRBV6-5,CALRSPRTGELFF
.,TRBJ1-5,TRBV12-3/TRBV12-4,CASSSRTQPQHF
.,TRBJ1-5,TRBV9,CASSDRDGPYSNQPQHF
TRBD1,TRBJ1-4,TRBV9,CASSASIRTGATNEKLFF
.,TRBJ1-1,TRBV7-2,CASSQDVVVSMNTEAFF
.,TRBJ2-7,TRBV19,CATKKEPSSYEQYF
.,TRBJ1-1,TRBV7-2,CASSPSYVNTEAFF
.,TRBJ1-1,TRBV19,CASSIAMNTETFF
.,TRBJ2-7,TRBV20-1,CSAPRGIDEQYF
.,TRBJ2-7,TRBV11-2,CASSPTWAGAYEQYF
.,TRBJ1-3,TRBV7-6,CASRGLAGGNTIYF
.,TRBJ2-5,TRBV9,CASSGLGGTQYF